A selection of T cell receptor beta chains follows, all from one sample in a study of blood T cell repertoires in COVID-19. The method was immunoSEQ multiplex PCR; TCRdb's version includes in-frame clones alone and lacks a portion of them. The sample yields some 180,000 clones, over 70% seen once. The source material was peripheral blood. These TCRs come from a man aged 60-69 years with acute or convalescent COVID-19. Both conserved end residues are trimmed from each CDR3. Each record gives: J gene, V gene, CDR3 protein.

J gene: TRBJ1-2
V gene: TRBV7-2
CDR3 protein: ASSPDRGQGYGYT

J gene: TRBJ1-5
V gene: TRBV28
CDR3 protein: ASRAGGSNQPQH

J gene: TRBJ2-3
V gene: TRBV6-5
CDR3 protein: ASSPKRGGRDTQY

J gene: TRBJ1-5
V gene: TRBV4-1
CDR3 protein: ASSQPTGYGNQPQH

J gene: TRBJ2-7
V gene: TRBV12-3/TRBV12-4
CDR3 protein: ASSFYLSEEQY

J gene: TRBJ1-6
V gene: TRBV6-5
CDR3 protein: ASSLGVFGNSPLH

J gene: TRBJ2-1
V gene: TRBV7-2
CDR3 protein: ASSFDRGRPEQF

J gene: TRBJ1-1
V gene: TRBV19
CDR3 protein: ASSIYGMNTEAF

J gene: TRBJ2-1
V gene: TRBV11-2
CDR3 protein: ASSRGGPYNEQF

J gene: TRBJ2-2
V gene: TRBV27
CDR3 protein: ASSASWAGELF

J gene: TRBJ2-3
V gene: TRBV6-5
CDR3 protein: ASSYPGGNTQY

J gene: TRBJ2-7
V gene: TRBV19
CDR3 protein: ASSIRLSGYEQY

J gene: TRBJ1-2
V gene: TRBV15
CDR3 protein: ATSSHSGYGDGYT

J gene: TRBJ1-1
V gene: TRBV28
CDR3 protein: ASTQRYLFEAF

J gene: TRBJ1-2
V gene: TRBV10-3
CDR3 protein: AIRETGVASYGYT

J gene: TRBJ1-5
V gene: TRBV7-2
CDR3 protein: ASSLTGPDQPQH

J gene: TRBJ2-7
V gene: TRBV10-3
CDR3 protein: AIRGPSGTSYEQY

J gene: TRBJ2-1
V gene: TRBV7-2
CDR3 protein: ASSPGQGSKGEQF

J gene: TRBJ1-4
V gene: TRBV4-2
CDR3 protein: ASSQAPDMVKEKLF